The sample holds many counts of the clone carrying this TCR beta chain. Its matching antigen is unknown. This specimen belongs to a study of T cells in Graves' hyperthyroidism and ophthalmopathy. V lost 8 bases to trimming and J lost 7 bases; unmatched junction nucleotides: 12. The CDR3 consists of 14 residues. TCR beta CDR3 sequences were amplified from RNA transcripts. An initial round of RT-PCR targeting the TCR CDR3 relied on the HTBI primer set. A single record per CDR3 protein comes from TCRdb applying MiXCR to the multiplex PCR reads. The sample records hundreds of thousands of distinct CDR3 sequences, roughly 14% being singletons. Whole-study results and caveats: Most expanded thyroid clonotypes above 0.001 also appeared in blood.

The sequencing sample was made of blood. This clonotype was sampled from a woman younger than 30 with Graves' hyperthyroidism. The chain uses TRBV12-3 or TRBV12-4 and TRBJ2-7, with 9 bases matching TRBD2. The CDR3 bases are TGTGCCAGCTCGCCCGGACTAGCGACAGGGGAGCAGTACTTC. Its translation: CASSPGLATGEQYF.